This TCR beta chain was obtained from a study of blood T cells in healthy people across ages. Germline V gives CDR1 MNHNS, CDR2 SASEGT. CDR3 size: 14 residues. V was clipped by 2 bases and J by 10 bases, with 17 bases between them. The sample holds a few counts of this clonotype. Sample-barcoded 5' priming and a J-beta primer mix drove a second PCR of about 7 to 12 cycles. Every cDNA molecule carried a tag from a template-switch adaptor bearing 12 random nucleotides. TCRdb used MiXCR to reprocess the 5' RACE reads, holding one entry per CDR3 protein. The table has 550,000 to 700,000 distinct CDR3 sequences, 25% to 30% seen once.

Sequencing was carried out using blood. The V and J genes are TRBV6-1 and TRBJ1-1; D might be TRBD1 (6 bases). This TCR came from a woman aged 70-85 years in good health. DNA of the CDR3: TGTGCCAGCAGTGAAATCGCCGGGGGCGGACGAGCTTTCTTT. It codes for CASSEIAGGGRAFF.